This T cell receptor (beta chain) emerged from a study of lymphopenia after photon versus proton radiotherapy. General study results and limits: After lymphocyte nadir, photon-treated repertoires showed oligoclonal expansion, especially CD8+ Temra. Proton therapy kept repertoires fairly stable, unlike photons, which gained effector/memory cells. Better survival with proton therapy was suggested as possible, not demonstrated.

On this clone: No antigen is known for it.

The J segment lost 9 bases and the V segment lost 0 bases, leaving 7 bases of the junction unmatched. The germline gives CDR1 MNHEY, CDR2 SVGAGI. CDR3 length equals 16 residues. The repertoire was sequenced with immunoSEQ multiplex PCR; TCRdb's copy has only in-frame clones and lacks some. The sample includes 9,500 to 15,000 clones, around 89% of them seen just once. Sequencing was performed on peripheral blood, taken from a patient treated with proton-based radiotherapy. J is TRBJ2-7 and V is TRBV6-5; the match to TRBD2 covers 14 bases. This TCR was recovered from a man in his fifties or sixties with pancreatic cancer. CDR3 amino acids: CASSYSSGLAGGRQYF. For the CDR3, the DNA is TGTGCCAGCAGTTACTCGAGCGGACTAGCGGGAGGAAGGCAGTACTTC.